This T cell receptor beta chain stems from a study of T cell responses to AZD1222 COVID-19 vaccine. Study observations and caveats: Unmutated variant regions reportedly attract nearly half of all spike-specific TCRs.

Turning to this clone: The antigen remains unidentified.

TCRdb's table, derived via immunoSEQ multiplex PCR, lists solely in-frame clones and lacks some. The profile shows 190,000 or so clones, about 89% of them singletons. V lost 4 bases and J lost 9, with 10 bases in between. This CDR3 is 12 amino acids long. V is TRBV12-3 or TRBV12-4 and J is TRBJ2-1, with D perhaps matching TRBD1 (6 bases). The receptor was derived from an adult who received the AZD1222 COVID-19 vaccine. The starting material was peripheral blood, obtained 28 days after the second AZD1222 dose. The chain's CDR3 is CASSYRVAEQFF. Here the CDR3 DNA reads TGTGCCAGCAGTTACAGGGTCGCTGAGCAGTTCTTC.